This T cell receptor (beta chain) stems from a study of CD8+ T cells in alopecia areata. This clone was picked up a small number of times. RNA, once extracted, was reverse transcribed into cDNA for use as the sequencing template. Produced via immunoSEQ multiplex PCR; TCRdb's table is partial and in-frame only. The repertoire consists of roughly 250,000 clones, with 67% occurring once and the leading ten covering 0.95% to 1.5%. Trimming took 1 base from V and 9 from J; bases not matched to a gene: 4. This CDR3 has 15 amino acids. The germline V gene encodes CDR1 LGHNA and CDR2 YNFKEQ. The V call is TRBV4-2, the J call TRBJ2-4; 12 bases line up with TRBD1. Sequencing used CD4+ T cells sorted from blood, obtained at week 0. This TCR was sampled from a human donor with alopecia areata. The CDR3 is CASSQGDRGRVIQYF. The CDR3 DNA follows: TGTGCCAGCAGCCAAGGGGACAGGGGGCGGGTCATTCAGTACTTC.